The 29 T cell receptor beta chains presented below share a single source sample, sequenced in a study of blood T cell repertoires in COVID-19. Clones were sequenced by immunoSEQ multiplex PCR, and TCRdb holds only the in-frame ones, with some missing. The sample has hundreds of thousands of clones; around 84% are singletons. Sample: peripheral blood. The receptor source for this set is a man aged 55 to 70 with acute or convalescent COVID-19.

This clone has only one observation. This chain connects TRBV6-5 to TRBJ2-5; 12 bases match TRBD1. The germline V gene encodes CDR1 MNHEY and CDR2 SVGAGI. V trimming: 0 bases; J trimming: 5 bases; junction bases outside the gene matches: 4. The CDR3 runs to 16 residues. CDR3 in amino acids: CASSYSGTGGLETQYF. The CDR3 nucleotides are TGTGCCAGCAGTTACTCCGGGACAGGGGGCCTGGAGACCCAGTACTTC.

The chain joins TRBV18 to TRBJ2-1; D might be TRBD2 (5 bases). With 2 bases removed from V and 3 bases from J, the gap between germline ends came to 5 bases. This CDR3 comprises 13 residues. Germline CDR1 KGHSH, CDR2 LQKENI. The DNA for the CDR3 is TGTGCCAGCTCACCAGACTACTACAATGAGCAGTTCTTC. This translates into CASSPDYYNEQFF. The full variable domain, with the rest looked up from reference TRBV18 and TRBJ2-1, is NAGVMQNPRHLVRRRGQEARLRCSPMKGHSHVYWYRQLPEEGLKFMVYLQKENIIDESGMPKERFSAEFPKEGPSILRIQQVVRGDSAAYFCASSPDYYNEQFFGPGTRLTVL.

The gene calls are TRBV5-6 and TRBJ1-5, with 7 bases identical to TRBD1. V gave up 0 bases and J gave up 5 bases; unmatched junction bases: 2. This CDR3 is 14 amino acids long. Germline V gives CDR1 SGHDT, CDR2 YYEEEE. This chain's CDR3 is CASSLGQGDQPQHF. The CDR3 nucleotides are TGTGCCAGCAGCTTGGGACAGGGAGATCAGCCCCAGCATTTT.

The CDR3 DNA reads TGTGCCAGCACCAGGACAGGCTCCTACGAGCAGTACTTC. This codes for CASTRTGSYEQYF. The gene calls are TRBV6-5 and TRBJ2-7; 7 bases line up with TRBD1. The CDR3 is 13 amino acids. The J segment lost 0 bases and the V segment lost 7 bases, leaving 3 bases of the junction unmatched. Germline V gives CDR1 MNHEY, CDR2 SVGAGI.

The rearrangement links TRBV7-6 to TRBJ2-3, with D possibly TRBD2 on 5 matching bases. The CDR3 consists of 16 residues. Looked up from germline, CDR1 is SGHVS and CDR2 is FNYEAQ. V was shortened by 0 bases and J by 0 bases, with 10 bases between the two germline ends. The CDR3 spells CASSLARARSTDTQYF. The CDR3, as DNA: TGTGCCAGCAGCTTAGCGCGGGCCCGGAGCACAGATACGCAGTATTTT.

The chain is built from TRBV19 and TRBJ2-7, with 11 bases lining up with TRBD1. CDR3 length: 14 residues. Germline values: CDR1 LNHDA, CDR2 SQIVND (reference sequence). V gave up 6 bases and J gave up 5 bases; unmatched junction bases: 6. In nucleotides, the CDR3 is TGTGCCAGTAGCAAAGGACAGGGGGCTCACGAGCAGTACTTC. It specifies CASSKGQGAHEQYF.

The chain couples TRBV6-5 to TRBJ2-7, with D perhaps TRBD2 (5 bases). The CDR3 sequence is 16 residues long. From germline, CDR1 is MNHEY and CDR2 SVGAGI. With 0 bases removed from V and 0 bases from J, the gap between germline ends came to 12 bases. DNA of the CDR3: TGTGCCAGCAGTTACTCCACGGCGGGTCGCTCCTACGAGCAGTACTTC. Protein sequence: CASSYSTAGRSYEQYF.

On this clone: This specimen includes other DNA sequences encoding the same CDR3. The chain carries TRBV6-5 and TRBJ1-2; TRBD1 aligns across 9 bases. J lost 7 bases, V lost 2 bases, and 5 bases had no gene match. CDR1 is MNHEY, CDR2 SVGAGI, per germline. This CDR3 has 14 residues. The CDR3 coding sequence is TGTGCCAGCAGTTACACGGGACAGGGCTCTGGCTACACCTTC. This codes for CASSYTGQGSGYTF.

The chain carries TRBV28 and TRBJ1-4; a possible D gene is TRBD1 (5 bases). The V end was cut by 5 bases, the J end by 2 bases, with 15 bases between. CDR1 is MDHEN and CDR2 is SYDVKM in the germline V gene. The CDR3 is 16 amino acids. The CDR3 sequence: CASSRTGGGTNEKLFF. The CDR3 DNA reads TGTGCCAGCAGTCGAACGGGGGGAGGGACTAATGAAAAACTGTTTTTT.

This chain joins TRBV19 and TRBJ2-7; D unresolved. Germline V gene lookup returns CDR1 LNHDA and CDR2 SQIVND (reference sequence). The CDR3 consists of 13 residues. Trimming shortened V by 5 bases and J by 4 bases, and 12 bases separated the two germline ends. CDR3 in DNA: TGTGCCAGTAGTGCCGCGGCCCCGTACGAGCAGTACTTC. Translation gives CASSAAAPYEQYF.

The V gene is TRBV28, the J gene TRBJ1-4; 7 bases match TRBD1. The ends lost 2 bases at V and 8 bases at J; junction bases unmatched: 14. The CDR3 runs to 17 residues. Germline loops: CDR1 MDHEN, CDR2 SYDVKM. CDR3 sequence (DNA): TGTGCCAGCAGTTTAGGCAGGGGGGTGAAGCTTGGGGAAAAACTGTTTTTT. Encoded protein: CASSLGRGVKLGEKLFF.

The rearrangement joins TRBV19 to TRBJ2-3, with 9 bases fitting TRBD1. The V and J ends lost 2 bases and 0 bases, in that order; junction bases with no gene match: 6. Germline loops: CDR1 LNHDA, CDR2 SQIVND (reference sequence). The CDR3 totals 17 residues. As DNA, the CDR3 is TGTGCCAGTAGTATATCGGGGACAGGGATTAGCACAGATACGCAGTATTTT. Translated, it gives CASSISGTGISTDTQYF.

The CDR3 sequence is CAISDSGLAGGLDTQYF. In nucleotides, the CDR3 is TGTGCCATCAGTGACTCCGGACTAGCGGGGGGGCTAGATACGCAGTATTTT. The rearrangement joins TRBV10-3 to TRBJ2-3, with 15 bases fitting TRBD2. This CDR3 spans 17 amino acids. Germline values: CDR1 ENHRY, CDR2 SYGVKD. V trimming: 3 bases; J trimming: 5 bases; junction bases outside the gene matches: 6.

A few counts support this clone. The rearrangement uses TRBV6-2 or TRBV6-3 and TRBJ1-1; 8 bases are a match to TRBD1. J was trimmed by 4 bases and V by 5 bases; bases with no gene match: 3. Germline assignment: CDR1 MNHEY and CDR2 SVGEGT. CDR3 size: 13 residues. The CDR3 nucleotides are TGTGCCAGCAGTATACAGGGGGGCACTGAAGCTTTCTTT. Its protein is CASSIQGGTEAFF.

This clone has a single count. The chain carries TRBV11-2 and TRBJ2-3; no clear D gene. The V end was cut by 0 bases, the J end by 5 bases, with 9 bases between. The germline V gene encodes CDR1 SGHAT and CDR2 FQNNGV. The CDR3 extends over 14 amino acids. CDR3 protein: CASSLDWLLDTQYF. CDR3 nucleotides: TGTGCCAGCAGCTTAGATTGGCTCTTAGATACGCAGTATTTT.

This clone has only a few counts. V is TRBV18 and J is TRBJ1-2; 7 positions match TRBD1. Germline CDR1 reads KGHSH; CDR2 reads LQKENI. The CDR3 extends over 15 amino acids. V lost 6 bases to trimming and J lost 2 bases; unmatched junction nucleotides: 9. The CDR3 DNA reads TGTGCCAGCTCTCTCGCGACAGGGCCCAACTATGGCTACACCTTC. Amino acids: CASSLATGPNYGYTF.

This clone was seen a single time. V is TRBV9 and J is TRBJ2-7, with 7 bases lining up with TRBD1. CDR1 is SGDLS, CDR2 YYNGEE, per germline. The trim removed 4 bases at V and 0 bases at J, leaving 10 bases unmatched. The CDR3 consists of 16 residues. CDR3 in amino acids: CASSPQNRGSSYEQYF. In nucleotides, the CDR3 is TGTGCCAGCAGCCCCCAAAACAGGGGATCCTCCTACGAGCAGTACTTC.

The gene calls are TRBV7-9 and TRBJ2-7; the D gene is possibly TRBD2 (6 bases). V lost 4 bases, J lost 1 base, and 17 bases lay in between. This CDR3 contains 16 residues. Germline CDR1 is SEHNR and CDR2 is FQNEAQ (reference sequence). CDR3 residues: CASSSTGLPDSYEQYF. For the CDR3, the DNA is TGTGCCAGCAGCTCCACGGGACTCCCAGATTCCTACGAGCAGTACTTC.

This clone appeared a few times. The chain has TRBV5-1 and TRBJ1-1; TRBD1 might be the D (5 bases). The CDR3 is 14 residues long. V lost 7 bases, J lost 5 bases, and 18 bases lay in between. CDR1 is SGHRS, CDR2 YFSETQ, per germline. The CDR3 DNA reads TGCGCCAGCTCACAAGGGGATTCGCGGACTGAAGCTTTCTTT. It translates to CASSQGDSRTEAFF.

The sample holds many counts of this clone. CDR3 bases: TGTGCCAGCAGCCAAGATTACAGCTATGGCTACACCTTC. This translates into CASSQDYSYGYTF. The chain carries TRBV14 and TRBJ1-2; D gene ambiguous. CDR3 length: 13 residues. Trimming removed 0 bases at V and 4 bases at J, with 6 bases between. In germline, CDR1 is SGHDN, CDR2 FVKESK.

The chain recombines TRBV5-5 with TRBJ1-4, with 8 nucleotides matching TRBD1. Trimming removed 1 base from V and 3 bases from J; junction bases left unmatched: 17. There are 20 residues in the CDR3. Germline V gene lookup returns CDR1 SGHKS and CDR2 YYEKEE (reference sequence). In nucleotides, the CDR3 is TGTGCCAGCAGCTTGTTTAGTTGGTCAGGGGGCTTCGCAGCTAATGAAAAACTGTTTTTT. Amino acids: CASSLFSWSGGFAANEKLFF.

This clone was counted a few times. CDR3 in amino acids: CASSSGVVGYEQYF. CDR3 coding DNA: TGTGCCAGCAGCTCCGGAGTTGTGGGCTACGAGCAGTACTTC. The V and J genes are TRBV11-2 and TRBJ2-7; D not resolved. Trimming removed 4 bases at V and 3 bases at J, with 13 bases between. From germline, CDR1 is SGHAT and CDR2 FQNNGV. There are 14 residues in the CDR3. Full variable domain (remainder filled in from reference TRBV11-2 and TRBJ2-7): EAGVAQSPRYKIIEKRQSVAFWCNPISGHATLYWYQQILGQGPKLLIQFQNNGVVDDSQLPKDRFSAERLKGVDSTLKIQPAKLEDSAVYLCASSSGVVGYEQYFGPGTRLTVT.

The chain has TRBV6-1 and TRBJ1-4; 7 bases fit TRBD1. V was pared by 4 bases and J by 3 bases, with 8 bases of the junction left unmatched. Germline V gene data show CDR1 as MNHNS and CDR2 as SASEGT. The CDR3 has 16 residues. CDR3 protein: CASSGRSQGANEKLFF. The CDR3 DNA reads TGTGCCAGCAGTGGACGATCCCAGGGGGCTAATGAAAAACTGTTTTTT.

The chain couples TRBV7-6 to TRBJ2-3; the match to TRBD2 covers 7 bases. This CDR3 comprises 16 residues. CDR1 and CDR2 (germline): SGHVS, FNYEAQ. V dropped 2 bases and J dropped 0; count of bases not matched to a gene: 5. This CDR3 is CASSLLLAASTDTQYF. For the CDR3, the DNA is TGTGCCAGCAGCTTACTGCTAGCGGCTAGCACAGATACGCAGTATTTT.

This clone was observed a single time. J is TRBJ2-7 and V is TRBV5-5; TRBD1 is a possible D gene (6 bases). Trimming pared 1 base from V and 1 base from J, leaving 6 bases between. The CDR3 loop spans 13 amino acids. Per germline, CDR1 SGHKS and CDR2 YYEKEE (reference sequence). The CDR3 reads CASSLQGSYEQYF. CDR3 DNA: TGTGCCAGCAGCTTGCAGGGGTCCTACGAGCAGTACTTC. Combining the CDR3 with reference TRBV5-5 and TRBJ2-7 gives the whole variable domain DAGVTQSPTHLIKTRGQQVTLRCSPISGHKSVSWYQQVLGQGPQFIFQYYEKEERGRGNFPDRFSARQFPNYSSELNVNALLLGDSALYLCASSLQGSYEQYFGPGTRLTVT.

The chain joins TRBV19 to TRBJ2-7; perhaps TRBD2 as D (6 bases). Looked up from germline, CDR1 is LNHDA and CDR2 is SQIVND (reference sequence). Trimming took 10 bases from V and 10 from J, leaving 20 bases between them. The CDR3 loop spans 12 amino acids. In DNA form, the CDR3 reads TGTGCCACCTGCGGGAACAGCCAAAAACAGTACTTC. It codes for CATCGNSQKQYF. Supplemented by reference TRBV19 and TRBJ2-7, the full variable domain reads DGGITQSPKYLFRKEGQNVTLSCEQNLNHDAMYWYRQDPGQGLRLIYYSQIVNDFQKGDIAEGYSVSREKKESFPLTVTSAQKNPTAFYLCATCGNSQKQYFGPGTRLTVT.

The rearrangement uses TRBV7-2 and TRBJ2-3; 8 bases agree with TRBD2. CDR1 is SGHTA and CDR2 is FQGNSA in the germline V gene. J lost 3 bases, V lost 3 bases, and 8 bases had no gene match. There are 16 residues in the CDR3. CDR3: CASSFVGGGGTDTQYF. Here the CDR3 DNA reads TGTGCCAGCAGCTTCGTCGGGGGGGGCGGTACAGATACGCAGTATTTT.

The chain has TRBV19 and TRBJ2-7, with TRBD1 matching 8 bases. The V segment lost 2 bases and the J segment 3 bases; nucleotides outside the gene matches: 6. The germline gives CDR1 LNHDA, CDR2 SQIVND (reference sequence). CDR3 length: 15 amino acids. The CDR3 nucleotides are TGTGCCAGTAGTATAAGCAGGGGGCTTGGCTACGAGCAGTACTTC. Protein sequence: CASSISRGLGYEQYF. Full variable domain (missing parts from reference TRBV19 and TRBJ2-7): DGGITQSPKYLFRKEGQNVTLSCEQNLNHDAMYWYRQDPGQGLRLIYYSQIVNDFQKGDIAEGYSVSREKKESFPLTVTSAQKNPTAFYLCASSISRGLGYEQYFGPGTRLTVT.

CDR3 loop: CASSWQGQSSYNEQFF. The CDR3 region has the DNA TGTGCCAGCAGCTGGCAGGGACAGAGCTCCTACAATGAGCAGTTCTTC. J is TRBJ2-1 and V is TRBV4-2; TRBD1 agrees at 7 bases. Germline trimming cut 5 bases from V and 0 bases from J; bases unmatched to any gene: 7. Germline CDR1 LGHNA, CDR2 YNFKEQ. The CDR3 totals 16 residues.